This is a list of T cell receptor beta chains from one sample in a study of blood T cell repertoires in COVID-19. Assay: immunoSEQ multiplex PCR; the TCRdb copy retains only in-frame clones and omits some. The data contain approximately 250,000 clones, approximately 91% of them singletons. Sample: PBMCs or T cells enriched from blood (not recorded which). All receptors derive from a woman in her 30s who had recovered from COVID-19. Both conserved end residues are part of each CDR3. The size entry is marked missing in some rows and otherwise reads once, few, many or a size class.

v_call clone_size cdr3_aa
TRBV5-1 - CASSLAVVGTDTQYF
TRBV5-4 - CASSLGGQGEKLFF
TRBV27 - CASSFGGMYGYTF
TRBV29-1 - CSVESVPRLRVGGNTEAFF
TRBV18 - CASSPFTRGGFNEQFF
TRBV10-3 - CAISDPLREAPRNEQFF
TRBV9 - CASSVDLGGFGTGSGNTIYF
TRBV12-3/TRBV12-4 - CASSFGNEQFF
TRBV11-2 - CASSSMGVGQGGNYGYTF
TRBV19 - CASSADRVSGYTF
TRBV27 - CASSYAGGGTEAFF
TRBV19 - CASSPFLSGSSYNEQFF
TRBV15 - CATSLSGRRNEQFF
TRBV19 - CASSISGETQYF
TRBV3-1/TRBV3-2 once CASSQGVKNTEAFF
TRBV6-1 - CASSELGESTLNYGYTF
TRBV10-3 - CAISLDSYGYTF
TRBV7-3 - CASSAKAPSGEGFNGYTF
TRBV7-9 once CASSFGTGFGKGEKLFF
TRBV5-1 - CASSRPEAGETQYF
TRBV11-2 - CASSSTKRVGPYEQYF
TRBV5-1 - CASSNTGGRGNYGYTF
TRBV5-1 - CASSFQGETDTQYF
TRBV28 - CASVGLGRAYNEQFF
TRBV7-8 - CASSFRLAGPVYEQYF
TRBV7-6 - CASSLVLGSGQNTEAFF
TRBV10-3 once CAISGRDPGTGDEKLFF
TRBV18 - CASSPGAGGHNEQFF
TRBV29-1 - CSVDPMGGNEQFF